These T cell receptor beta chains were read from a single sample in a study of T cell responses to AZD1222 COVID-19 vaccine. Sequencing was performed with immunoSEQ multiplex PCR; in TCRdb, only in-frame clones are kept and a portion is missing. The table shows some 120,000 clones, with approximately 88% occurring only once. Here the sequenced sample was peripheral blood, taken 28 days after the second AZD1222 dose. Receptor source: an adult who received the AZD1222 COVID-19 vaccine. CDR3s include the opening cysteine and the closing phenylalanine or tryptophan. D genes are given only for firm matches. The size field is filled for only some rows; it gives once, few, many or a size class.

abundance,j_gene,d_gene,v_gene,CDR3nt,CDR3aa
.,TRBJ1-1,.,TRBV6-5,TGTGCCAGCAGCCTTAGAGGGGAAGACACTGAAGCTTTCTTT,CASSLRGEDTEAFF
.,TRBJ1-2,TRBD1,TRBV28,TGTGCCAGCAGTTCCATTACAGGGGGCTTTTATGGCTACACCTTC,CASSSITGGFYGYTF
.,TRBJ2-1,.,TRBV7-9,TGTGCCAGCAGCGGCACGGGTCGGGGGAACGAGCAGTTCTTC,CASSGTGRGNEQFF
.,TRBJ1-6,.,TRBV6-5,TGTGCCAGCAGTTTAGGACCGAGTTCACCCCTCCACTTT,CASSLGPSSPLHF
.,TRBJ1-4,.,TRBV19,TGTGCCAGTAGTACCCCAGGGAATCCAACTAATGAAAAACTGTTTTTT,CASSTPGNPTNEKLFF
once,TRBJ2-7,TRBD2,TRBV4-1,TGCGCCAGCAGCCAAGATAGCGGGAGTTCCTACGAGCAGTACTTC,CASSQDSGSSYEQYF
.,TRBJ1-6,.,TRBV30,TGTGCCTGGAGTGCCCGGGGGTATGGGTATAATTCACCCCTCCACTTT,CAWSARGYGYNSPLHF
once,TRBJ1-3,.,TRBV9,TGTGCCAGCTCTCGGGGGGGAGTCTCTGGAAACACCATATATTTT,CASSRGGVSGNTIYF
.,TRBJ1-1,.,TRBV2,TGTGCCAGCAGGGCGGGACGGATGAACACTGAAGCTTTCTTT,CASRAGRMNTEAFF
.,TRBJ2-5,TRBD1,TRBV6-2/TRBV6-3,TGTGCCAGCAGTTTCTCAGGGGGCCGGGAGACCCAGTACTTC,CASSFSGGRETQYF
.,TRBJ1-4,.,TRBV2,TGTGCCAGCGGCCCAGGCTCCCGTGAAAAACTGTTTTTT,CASGPGSREKLFF
.,TRBJ2-3,.,TRBV29-1,TGCAGCGTCCCTCCCTGGGACGGATACACAGATACGCAGTATTTT,CSVPPWDGYTDTQYF
.,TRBJ1-5,.,TRBV29-1,TGCAGCGTTGCCGGACAGTACAATCAGCCCCAGCATTTT,CSVAGQYNQPQHF